The 8 T cell receptor beta chains given below trace back to one sample, sequenced in a study of cytomegalovirus exposure and HLA in healthy donors. PCR primers comprised 60 Vbeta and 13 Jbeta primers. Produced via immunoSEQ multiplex PCR; TCRdb's table is partial and in-frame only. This sample's table reports more than 110,000 clones. Sequencing was done on a sample of PBMCs. The receptors originated from a man in his forties in good health and CMV-seronegative.

The chain links TRBV18 to TRBJ2-6; 7 nucleotides line up with TRBD1. V gave up 6 bases and J gave up 0 bases; unmatched junction bases: 8. The CDR3 runs 17 residues. Germline V lookup: CDR1 KGHSH, CDR2 LQKENI. CDR3 in DNA: TGTGCCAGCTCCGCCGTCCAGGGGGACTCTGGGGCCAACGTCCTGACTTTC. It specifies CASSAVQGDSGANVLTF.

The chain carries TRBV5-5 and TRBJ1-5, with TRBD1 as a possible D gene (5 bases). Germline assignment: CDR1 SGHKS and CDR2 YYEKEE (reference sequence). V lost 1 base to trimming and J lost 5 bases, with 10 bases between them. This CDR3 has 14 residues. The CDR3 loop is CASSLTRVDQPQHF. The CDR3 bases are TGTGCCAGCAGCTTGACCAGGGTCGATCAGCCCCAGCATTTT.

This sequence joins TRBV6-6 and TRBJ1-1; the D is unclear. V gave up 5 bases and J gave up 2 bases, with 12 bases separating them. The CDR3 is 14 amino acids. Looked up from germline, CDR1 is MNHNY and CDR2 is SVGAGI (reference sequence). CDR3 bases: TGTGCCAGCAGTCCGTACCTAGGTAACACTGAAGCTTTCTTT. Translated, it gives CASSPYLGNTEAFF.

The gene calls are TRBV19 and TRBJ2-7; unclear D gene. This CDR3 comprises 15 residues. The germline V gene encodes CDR1 LNHDA and CDR2 SQIVND (reference sequence). V lost 2 bases, J lost 1 base, and 12 bases lay in between. The DNA of the CDR3 is TGTGCCAGTAGTATACTGGCACAGCCTTCCTACGAGCAGTACTTC. Translating it yields CASSILAQPSYEQYF.

This chain connects TRBV2 to TRBJ2-7, with TRBD1 matching 9 bases. Germline V gene lookup returns CDR1 SNHLY and CDR2 FYNNEI. Trimming took 10 bases from V and 4 from J; bases not matched to a gene: 11. The CDR3 sequence is 14 residues long. Written as DNA, the CDR3 is TGTGCCACTGCACCGGGACAGGGTGCATACGAGCAGTACTTC. Translation gives CATAPGQGAYEQYF.

The rearrangement uses TRBV7-3 and TRBJ1-2, with 10 bases matching TRBD1. The germline V gene has CDR1 SGHTA and CDR2 FQGTGA. The CDR3 has 13 amino acids. With 2 bases clipped from V and 6 bases from J, the junction kept 0 bases outside the gene matches. The CDR3 DNA is TGTGCCAGCAGCTTAGGGACAGGGGATGGCTACACCTTC. This translates into CASSLGTGDGYTF.

CDR3: CASSPGQTNTEAFF. CDR3 coding DNA: TGTGCCAGCAGCCCGGGACAGACGAACACTGAAGCTTTCTTT. This chain connects TRBV7-9 to TRBJ1-1; 7 bases are a match to TRBD1. After removal of 5 bases from V and 1 base from J, the junction contained 4 bases not matched to a gene. The CDR3 is made up of 14 amino acids. From germline, CDR1 is SEHNR and CDR2 FQNEAQ (reference sequence).

The genes are TRBV5-6 and TRBJ1-1; D is perhaps TRBD1 (6 bases). With 0 bases removed from V and 0 bases from J, the gap between germline ends came to 9 bases. The germline CDR1 and CDR2 sequences are SGHDT and YYEEEE. The CDR3 runs to 15 residues. In DNA form, the CDR3 reads TGTGCCAGCAGCTTGGGGACAGCCATGAACACTGAAGCTTTCTTT. This gives the protein CASSLGTAMNTEAFF.